This T cell receptor beta chain stems from a study of cytomegalovirus exposure and HLA in healthy donors. In regard to this clone: Its specificity is unknown.

In the PCR, 60 Vbeta and 13 Jbeta primers were used. Measured with immunoSEQ multiplex PCR; TCRdb has only the in-frame clones, and not every one. The data show under 150,000 clones, roughly 63% seen once. CDR1 MNHEY and CDR2 SVGAGI come from the germline V gene. The CDR3 has 15 amino acids. V was pared by 4 bases and J by 2 bases, with 12 bases between. General study points: Researchers reported from a later analysis that most CMV-associated TCR beta chains appeared HLA-restricted.

The sample consisted of PBMCs. V gene TRBV6-5 combines with J gene TRBJ1-5; possibly TRBD1 for D (5 bases). The receptor comes from a man aged 35-49 years in good health and CMV-seropositive. In DNA, the CDR3 is TGTGCCAGCAGTTCTACAGGTGAACGCAATCAGCCCCAGCATTTT. Protein product: CASSSTGERNQPQHF.